One sample yielded the 26 T cell receptor beta chains listed below, sequenced in a study of human T cells and chemical hapten exposure. TCRdb reanalysed the RACE reads using MiXCR and keeps one entry per CDR3 protein. This sample has 85,000 to 90,000 distinct CDR3 sequences, with around 9.6% found just once. Indicated time point: pre-sensitization, week 0. Treatment meaning: therapeutic diphenylcyclopropenone sensitization with weekly scalp DPC. The sample was whole blood, taken in connection with sensitization to the hapten diphenylcyclopropenone (DPC). The receptor source for this set is a woman aged 40-49 years with alopecia areata. Some clones in this sample may be carry-over from other donors' samples.

This clonotype was observed many times. The rearrangement uses TRBV12-3 or TRBV12-4 and TRBJ2-5, with D tentatively TRBD2 (6 bases). The CDR3 extends over 12 amino acids. Trimming pared 6 bases from V and 4 bases from J, leaving 9 bases between. The CDR3 sequence: CASRRAGETQYF. The CDR3 coding sequence is TGTGCCAGCAGGAGAGCGGGAGAGACCCAGTACTTC.

The gene calls are TRBV4-2 and TRBJ2-7; the D gene is possibly TRBD2 (7 bases). The CDR3 runs 15 residues. Germline V gene lookup returns CDR1 LGHNA and CDR2 YNFKEQ. Trimming cost V 0 bases and J 2 bases, with 11 bases left between them. The CDR3 DNA is TGTGCCAGCAGCCAAGAGGGGGGGCCAACCTACGAGCAGTACTTC. Translating gives CASSQEGGPTYEQYF.

The CDR3 bases are TGCGCCAGCAGCCAGACCTTTTCCCTCACCTCCTACAATGAGCAGTTCTTC. This encodes CASSQTFSLTSYNEQFF. The V and J genes are TRBV4-3 and TRBJ2-1; D uncertain. V was trimmed by 3 bases and J by 0 bases, leaving 15 bases between them. Germline CDR1 is LGHNA and CDR2 is YSLEER. The CDR3 extends over 17 amino acids.

This clonotype was found many times. The chain carries TRBV28 and TRBJ2-6; D not certain. The CDR3 has 14 residues. Between the trimmed V and J ends, which lost 4 bases and 2 bases, there was a span of 6 bases. Germline V gene lookup returns CDR1 MDHEN and CDR2 SYDVKM. The chain's CDR3 is CASSWDPGANVLTF. The CDR3 DNA reads TGTGCCAGCAGTTGGGATCCTGGGGCCAACGTCCTGACTTTC.

This chain links TRBV9 with TRBJ2-3; D gene uncertain. V was pared by 0 bases and J by 4 bases, with 15 bases between. The CDR3 sequence is 16 residues long. CDR1 is SGDLS, CDR2 YYNGEE, per germline. CDR3 DNA sequence: TGTGCCAGCAGCGTAGCTGGTCCCTACCTCCCAGATACGCAGTATTTT. Its translation: CASSVAGPYLPDTQYF.

This clonotype came up many times. The V and J genes are TRBV3-1 and TRBJ1-4, with 7 bases that match TRBD1. V was pared by 1 base and J by 6 bases, with 5 bases of the junction left unmatched. The CDR3 has 15 amino acids. Per the germline V gene, CDR1 is LGHDT and CDR2 is YNNKEL (reference sequence). The CDR3 nucleotides are TGTGCCAGCAGCCAAGTGGGACAGAGGGATGAAAAACTGTTTTTT. Translated, it gives CASSQVGQRDEKLFF.

The table lists this clonotype with a few counts. The gene calls are TRBV20-1 and TRBJ2-7; unclear D gene. CDR1 and CDR2 (germline): DFQATT, SNEGSKA (reference sequence). The CDR3 is 12 residues long. V was trimmed by 4 bases and J by 2 bases, leaving 9 bases between them. CDR3 loop: CSANRQTYEQYF. Here the CDR3 DNA reads TGCAGTGCTAATCGGCAGACCTACGAGCAGTACTTC.

This clonotype was counted at least ten times. The J gene is TRBJ2-3, the V gene TRBV7-9; D gene uncertain. The ends were cut back, 5 bases at V and 2 bases at J, with 14 bases in the middle. There are 15 residues in the CDR3. CDR1 and CDR2 from the germline V gene are SEHNR and FQNEAQ (reference sequence). Written as DNA, the CDR3 is TGTGCCAGCAGCCTTCCTCCGTGGAACACAGATACGCAGTATTTT. This translates into CASSLPPWNTDTQYF.

This clonotype was seen only a few times. The chain recombines TRBV28 with TRBJ2-7; tentatively, D is TRBD1 or TRBD2 (6 bases each). The CDR3 contains 14 residues. Between the trimmed V and J ends, which lost 2 bases and 3 bases, there was a span of 11 bases. CDR1 and CDR2 (germline): MDHEN, SYDVKM. CDR3 amino acids: CASSLGGTYYEQYF. DNA for the CDR3: TGTGCCAGCAGTTTAGGGGGGACATACTACGAGCAGTACTTC.

This clonotype has a count of ten or more. This chain links TRBV5-1 with TRBJ2-7; TRBD2 matches at 7 bases. CDR3 length: 14 residues. Germline V gives CDR1 SGHRS, CDR2 YFSETQ. The V segment lost 0 bases and the J segment 5 bases; nucleotides outside the gene matches: 5. The CDR3 DNA reads as TGCGCCAGCAGCTTGGGGGGACTAACCAACGAGCAGTACTTC. Protein sequence: CASSLGGLTNEQYF.

In regard to this clonotype: The junction departs from germline at one end; a sequencing error may be responsible. V usage is TRBV5-4 and J usage is TRBJ1-3; tentative D call: TRBD1 (5 bases). Germline values: CDR1 SGHNT, CDR2 YYREEE (reference sequence). The CDR3 runs to 16 residues. The CDR3 is CSSSLVAGSSGNTIYF. DNA for the CDR3: TGTTCCAGCAGCTTGGTGGCAGGGAGCTCTGGAAACACCATATATTTT.

This chain links TRBV20-1 with TRBJ2-3, with D perhaps TRBD1 or TRBD2 (5 bases each). Germline V CDR1 and CDR2: DFQATT, SNEGSKA (reference sequence). The V end was cut by 5 bases, the J end by 0 bases, with 12 bases between. The CDR3 is made up of 14 amino acids. In nucleotides, the CDR3 is TGCAGTGCTCCCGATTGGGGGAGCACAGATACGCAGTATTTT. Its protein product is CSAPDWGSTDTQYF.

As regards this clonotype: Just one base apart from a much larger clone, this may be a read error. The chain has TRBV20-1 and TRBJ1-2, with D unresolved. This CDR3 contains 13 residues. Trimming removed 5 bases at V and 2 bases at J, with 12 bases between. Germline V lookup: CDR1 DFQATT, CDR2 SNEGSKA (reference sequence). CDR3 in amino acids: CSAGAGLNYGYTF. In nucleotides, the CDR3 is TGCAGTGCTGGAGCGGGTCTCAACTATGGCTACACCTTC.

This clonotype was counted ten times or more. The J gene is TRBJ2-7, the V gene TRBV20-1; 9 bases map to TRBD2. Looked up from germline, CDR1 is DFQATT and CDR2 is SNEGSKA (reference sequence). The CDR3 is 14 residues long. Trimming removed 6 bases from V and 1 base from J; junction bases left unmatched: 7. The CDR3 sequence: CSARGAGGSYEQYF. For the CDR3, the DNA is TGCAGTGCGCGAGGAGCGGGGGGATCCTACGAGCAGTACTTC.

The CDR3 nucleotides are TGCAGTGCTAGAGGGGGACTAGCGGGGCGCACAGATACGCAGTATTTT. It is translated as CSARGGLAGRTDTQYF. This rearrangement joins TRBV20-1 to TRBJ2-3; TRBD2 aligns across 13 bases. Germline CDR1 is DFQATT and CDR2 is SNEGSKA (reference sequence). This CDR3 is built from 16 residues. The junction had 2 bases not matched to a gene; V was cut back by 1 base and J by 1 base.

The table lists this clonotype with many counts. The chain has TRBV7-2 and TRBJ2-7; no clear D. Germline V gene lookup returns CDR1 SGHTA and CDR2 FQGNSA. Trimming took 3 bases from V and 1 from J, leaving 7 bases between them. The CDR3 runs to 13 residues. The CDR3 DNA sequence: TGTGCCAGCAGCTTTTCCTATTCCTACGAGCAGTACTTC. Amino acids: CASSFSYSYEQYF.

This clonotype appeared a few times. The chain couples TRBV6-5 to TRBJ2-5; D remains unclear. The V gene's germline CDR1 is MNHEY and CDR2 SVGAGI. The V gene lost 6 bases and the J gene lost 5 bases, with 19 bases spanning the gap. This CDR3 contains 15 residues. CDR3 sequence (DNA): TGTGCCAGCAGGAGGAAGTACTCGGGTGCGGAGACCCAGTACTTC. It specifies CASRRKYSGAETQYF.

Worth noting for this clonotype: It may be a read error: a sequence one base away is much more abundant. No conserved phenylalanine or tryptophan is present at the end of the CDR3, so a read error is the likely explanation. CDR3 bases: TGTGCCAGCAGGGGACTAGCGGGGAACCCGGCGGAGACCCAGTACTCC. Translating gives CASRGLAGNPAETQYS. The chain links TRBV2 to TRBJ2-5, with 13 bases matching TRBD2. Germline CDR1 and CDR2: SNHLY and FYNNEI. V dropped 6 bases and J dropped 5; count of bases not matched to a gene: 9. This CDR3 region has 16 residues.

At least ten counts were recorded for this clonotype. The chain links TRBV28 to TRBJ1-6; perhaps TRBD1 as D (5 bases). Germline V lookup: CDR1 MDHEN, CDR2 SYDVKM. Trimming left V 2 bases short and J 10 bases short, with 12 bases between. The CDR3 covers 14 residues. In DNA, the CDR3 is TGTGCCAGCAGTTTAATCCCTGGGGACTCACCCCTCCACTTT. This translates into CASSLIPGDSPLHF.

V usage is TRBV18 and J usage is TRBJ1-2; D is uncertain. CDR3 length: 15 amino acids. Trimming shortened V by 3 bases and J by 4 bases, and 15 bases separated the two germline ends. From germline, CDR1 is KGHSH and CDR2 LQKENI. CDR3 amino acids: CASSPDLATGYGYTF. The CDR3 DNA reads as TGTGCCAGCTCACCTGATCTAGCGACTGGCTATGGCTACACCTTC.

The chain is built from TRBV29-1 and TRBJ1-5; possible D gene TRBD1, 6 bases. Germline V gene lookup returns CDR1 SQVTM and CDR2 ANQGSEA. This CDR3 is built from 13 residues. Trimming took 4 bases from V and 6 from J, leaving 13 bases between them. Here the CDR3 DNA reads TGCAGCGTTGGACAGGACTGGGGTCAGCCCCAGCATTTT. Protein product: CSVGQDWGQPQHF.

Regarding this clonotype: A much larger clonotype is one base distant, so this may be a read error. The chain recombines TRBV11-2 with TRBJ1-4, with D tentatively TRBD1 (5 bases). From germline, CDR1 is SGHAT and CDR2 FQNNGV. The CDR3 has 15 amino acids. CDR3 region: CASSPRVVTNGKLFF. In DNA form, the CDR3 reads TGTGCCAGCAGCCCCAGGGTGGTCACTAATGGAAAACTGTTTTTT.

This clonotype was detected many times. V is TRBV15 and J is TRBJ1-1, with D maybe TRBD1 (5 bases). V lost 0 bases to trimming and J lost 5 bases, with 16 bases between them. Per germline, CDR1 LNHNV and CDR2 YYDKDF (reference sequence). CDR3 length equals 16 residues. The CDR3 DNA reads TGTGCCACCAGCAGAGATCGCCAGGGATTGAGTACTGAAGCTTTCTTT. Its translation: CATSRDRQGLSTEAFF.

About this clonotype itself: A much larger clone lies a single base off, so this may be a read error. The rearrangement uses TRBV19 and TRBJ2-3, with D perhaps being TRBD1 or TRBD2 (5 bases each). The CDR3 totals 13 residues. Germline CDR1 is LNHDA and CDR2 is SQIVND (reference sequence). V lost 7 bases, J lost 2 bases, and 10 bases lay in between. The CDR3 reads CASTGPDTDTQYF. Written as DNA, the CDR3 is TGTGCCAGTACGGGACCCGACACAGATACGCAGTATTTT. The whole variable domain, filled in from reference TRBV19 and TRBJ2-3, reads DGGITQSPKYLFRKEGQNVTLSCEQNLNHDAMYWYRQDPGQGLRLIYYSQIVNDFQKGDIAEGYSVSREKKESFPLTVTSAQKNPTAFYLCASTGPDTDTQYFGPGTRLTVL.

The rearrangement joins TRBV4-3 to TRBJ1-1; D is uncertain. This CDR3 has 14 residues. Trimming removed 1 base at V and 3 bases at J, with 9 bases between. The V gene's germline CDR1 is LGHNA and CDR2 YSLEER. The CDR3 reads CASSQGLLDTEAFF. In nucleotides, the CDR3 is TGCGCCAGCAGCCAAGGCCTACTCGACACTGAAGCTTTCTTT.

Many counts were recorded for this clonotype. The J gene is TRBJ2-6, the V gene TRBV12-3 or TRBV12-4; 8 positions agree with TRBD1. V was pared by 5 bases and J by 0 bases, with 3 bases of the junction left unmatched. The CDR3 has 16 residues. The CDR3 region has the DNA TGTGCCAGCAGTACAACAGGGGGCTCTGGGGCCAACGTCCTGACTTTC. This sequence encodes CASSTTGGSGANVLTF.